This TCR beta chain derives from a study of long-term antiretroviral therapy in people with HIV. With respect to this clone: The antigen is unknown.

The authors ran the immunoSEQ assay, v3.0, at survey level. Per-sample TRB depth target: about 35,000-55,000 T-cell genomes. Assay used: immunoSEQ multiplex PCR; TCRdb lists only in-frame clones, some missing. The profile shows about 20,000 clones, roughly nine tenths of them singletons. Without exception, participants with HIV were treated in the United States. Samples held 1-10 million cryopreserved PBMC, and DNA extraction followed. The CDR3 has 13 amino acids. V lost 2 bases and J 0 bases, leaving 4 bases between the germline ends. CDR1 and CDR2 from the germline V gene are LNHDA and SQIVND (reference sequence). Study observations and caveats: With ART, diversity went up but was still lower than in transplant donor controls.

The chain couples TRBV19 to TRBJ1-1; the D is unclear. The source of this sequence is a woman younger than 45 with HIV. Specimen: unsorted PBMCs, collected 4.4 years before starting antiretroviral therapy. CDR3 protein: CASSIKVNTEAFF. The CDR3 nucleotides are TGTGCCAGTAGTATAAAGGTGAACACTGAAGCTTTCTTT.